Shown below are 7 T cell receptor beta chains from a single sample sequenced in a study of T cell changes during pregnancy in multiple sclerosis. The repertoire was sequenced with immunoSEQ multiplex PCR; TCRdb's copy has only in-frame clones and lacks some. The profile covers 56,000 or so clones, with 70% to 90% appearing a single time and more than 1.5% taken by the ten largest. Here the sequenced sample was peripheral blood, taken after pregnancy. These receptors came from a female donor with multiple sclerosis, enrolled in a pregnancy study.

The gene calls are TRBV2 and TRBJ2-2, with 8 bases aligning to TRBD1. This CDR3 has 12 residues. Germline values: CDR1 SNHLY, CDR2 FYNNEI. J lost 5 bases, V lost 9 bases, and 2 bases had no gene match. CDR3 DNA sequence: TGTGCCAGGAGGACAGGGACCGGGGAGCTGTTTTTT. Protein product: CARRTGTGELFF.

This rearrangement joins TRBV28 to TRBJ1-2; possibly TRBD1 for D (6 bases). This CDR3 is built from 16 residues. The germline V gene encodes CDR1 MDHEN and CDR2 SYDVKM. V was pared by 1 base and J by 6 bases, with 18 bases between. The CDR3 loop is CASSLLSRGGANGYTF. Here the CDR3 DNA reads TGTGCCAGCAGTTTATTATCCCGAGGGGGAGCGAATGGCTACACCTTC.

V is TRBV9 and J is TRBJ2-5; 10 bases are a match to TRBD1. The germline CDR1 and CDR2 sequences are SGDLS and YYNGEE. The CDR3 spans 15 residues. J gave up 4 bases and V 10 bases, and 13 bases lay outside the gene matches. The CDR3 bases are TGTGCCGGCTCACCTGGACAGGGGGGTTCAGAGACCCAGTACTTC. It yields the protein CAGSPGQGGSETQYF. Full variable domain (rest looked up from reference TRBV9 and TRBJ2-5): DSGVTQTPKHLITATGQRVTLRCSPRSGDLSVYWYQQSLDQGLQFLIQYYNGEERAKGNILERFSAQQFPDLHSELNLSSLELGDSALYFCAGSPGQGGSETQYFGPGTRLLVL.

The chain joins TRBV28 to TRBJ2-7; TRBD1 agrees at 9 bases. CDR1 MDHEN and CDR2 SYDVKM come from the germline V gene. The CDR3 is 13 residues long. V gave up 5 bases and J gave up 6 bases; unmatched junction bases: 5. The CDR3 loop reads CASSLYRGLEQYF. The CDR3 bases are TGTGCCAGCAGTCTATACAGGGGGCTCGAGCAGTACTTC.

The chain joins TRBV30 to TRBJ1-5; TRBD1 is a possible D gene (6 bases). Between the trimmed V and J ends, which lost 0 bases and 3 bases, there was a span of 12 bases. Germline CDR1 GTSNPN, CDR2 SVGIG (reference sequence). The CDR3 contains 15 residues. The DNA of the CDR3 is TGTGCCTGGAGTGTAAGGCACAGGGACAATCAGCCCCAGCATTTT. It codes for CAWSVRHRDNQPQHF.

V is TRBV5-1 and J is TRBJ1-1; a weak D match, TRBD1 (5 bases). Germline V CDR1 and CDR2: SGHRS, YFSETQ. The CDR3 runs to 15 residues. Trimming shortened V by 3 bases and J by 3 bases, and 15 bases separated the two germline ends. CDR3 nucleotide sequence: TGCGCCAGCAGCTGGGACCCCGGGGGAGACACTGAAGCTTTCTTT. Its protein product is CASSWDPGGDTEAFF.

V gene TRBV6-7 combines with J gene TRBJ1-6; no clear D. TRBV6-7 is filed as an ORF, its function uncertain. The CDR3 covers 10 residues. The ends were cut back, 7 bases at V and 9 bases at J, with 4 bases in the middle. The CDR3 loop reads CASNCSPLHF. The CDR3 DNA sequence: TGTGCCAGCAACTGTTCACCCCTCCACTTT.